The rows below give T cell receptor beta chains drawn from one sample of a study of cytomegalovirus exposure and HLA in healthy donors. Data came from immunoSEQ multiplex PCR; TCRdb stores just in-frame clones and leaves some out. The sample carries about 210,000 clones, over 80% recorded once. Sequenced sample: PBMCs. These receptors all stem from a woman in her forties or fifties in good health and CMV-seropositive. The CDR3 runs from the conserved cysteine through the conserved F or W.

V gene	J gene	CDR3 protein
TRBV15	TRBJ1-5	CATSREGEVQPQHF
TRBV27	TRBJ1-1	CASSFQIGGGSEAFF
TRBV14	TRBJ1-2	CAIQGRTGNLYGYTF
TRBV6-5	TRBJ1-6	CASSLQISYNSPLHF
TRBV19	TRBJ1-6	CATRDLSSYNSPLHF
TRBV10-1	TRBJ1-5	CASSGSRGQPQHF
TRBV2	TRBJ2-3	CASSIRRTSRADTQYF
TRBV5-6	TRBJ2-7	CASSLSSYEQYF
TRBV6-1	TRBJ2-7	CASSETGGSNEQYF
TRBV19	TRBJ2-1	CASSSQGARNEQFF
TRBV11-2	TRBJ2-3	CASSPGLAETGTDTQYF
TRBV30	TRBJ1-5	CAWTRDRGNQPQHF
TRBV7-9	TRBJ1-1	CASSLQGRYGEAFF
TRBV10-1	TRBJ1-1	CASSEGTGREAFF
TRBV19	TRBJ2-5	CASSIEGRGETQYF
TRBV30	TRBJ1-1	CAWNPGQGTEAFF
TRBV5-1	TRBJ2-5	CASSLGGVETQYF
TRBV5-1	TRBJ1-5	CASSSRGPQPQHF
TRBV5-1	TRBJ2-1	CASSLTQGSYNEQFF
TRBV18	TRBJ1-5	CASSPPGGSQPQHF